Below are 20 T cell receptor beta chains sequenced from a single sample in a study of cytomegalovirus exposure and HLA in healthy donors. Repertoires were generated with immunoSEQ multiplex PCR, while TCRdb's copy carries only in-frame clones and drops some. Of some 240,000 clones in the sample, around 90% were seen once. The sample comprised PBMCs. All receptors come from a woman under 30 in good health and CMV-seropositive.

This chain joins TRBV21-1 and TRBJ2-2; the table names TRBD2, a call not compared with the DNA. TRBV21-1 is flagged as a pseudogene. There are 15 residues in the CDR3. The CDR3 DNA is TGTGCCAGCAGCAGGGACTTTCCGAACACCGGGGAGCTGTTTTTT. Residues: CASSRDFPNTGELFF.

The CDR3 bases are TGCGCCAGCAGCCAAGTCGGGACTAGCGCAGACACCGGGGAGCTGTTTTTT. Its translation: CASSQVGTSADTGELFF. This sequence joins TRBV4-1 and TRBJ2-2; 10 bases agree with TRBD2. Germline V lookup: CDR1 MGHRA, CDR2 YSYEKL. The CDR3 has 17 amino acids. The V and J ends lost 1 base and 3 bases, in that order; junction bases with no gene match: 5.

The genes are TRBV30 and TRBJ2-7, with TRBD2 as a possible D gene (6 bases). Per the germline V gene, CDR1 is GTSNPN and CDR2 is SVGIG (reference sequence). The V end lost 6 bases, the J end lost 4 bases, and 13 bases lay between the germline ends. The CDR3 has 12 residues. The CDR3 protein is CACVGLMYEQYF. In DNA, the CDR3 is TGTGCCTGTGTGGGACTGATGTACGAGCAGTACTTC.

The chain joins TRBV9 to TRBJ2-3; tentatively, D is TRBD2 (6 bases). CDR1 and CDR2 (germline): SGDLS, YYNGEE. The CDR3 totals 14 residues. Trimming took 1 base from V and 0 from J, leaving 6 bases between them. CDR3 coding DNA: TGTGCCAGCAGCGTAAGCGGGAGCACAGATACGCAGTATTTT. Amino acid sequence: CASSVSGSTDTQYF.

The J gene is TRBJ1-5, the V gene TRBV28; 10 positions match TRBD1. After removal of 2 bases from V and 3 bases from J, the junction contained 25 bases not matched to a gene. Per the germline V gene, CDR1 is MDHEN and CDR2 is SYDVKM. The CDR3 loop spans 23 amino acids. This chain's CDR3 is CASSLPLSTGTGEAGVFNQPQHF. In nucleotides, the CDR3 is TGTGCCAGCAGTTTACCCCTCTCAACCGGGACAGGGGAGGCCGGGGTTTTCAATCAGCCCCAGCATTTT.

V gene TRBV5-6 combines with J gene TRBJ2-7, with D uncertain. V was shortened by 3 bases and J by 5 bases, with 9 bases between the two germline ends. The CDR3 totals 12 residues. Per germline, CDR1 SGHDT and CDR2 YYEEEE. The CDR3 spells CASSYPGNEQYF. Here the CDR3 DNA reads TGTGCCAGCAGCTATCCAGGAAACGAGCAGTACTTC. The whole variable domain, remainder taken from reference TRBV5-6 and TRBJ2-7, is DAGVTQSPTHLIKTRGQQVTLRCSPKSGHDTVSWYQQALGQGPQFIFQYYEEEERQRGNFPDRFSGHQFPNYSSELNVNALLLGDSALYLCASSYPGNEQYFGPGTRLTVT.

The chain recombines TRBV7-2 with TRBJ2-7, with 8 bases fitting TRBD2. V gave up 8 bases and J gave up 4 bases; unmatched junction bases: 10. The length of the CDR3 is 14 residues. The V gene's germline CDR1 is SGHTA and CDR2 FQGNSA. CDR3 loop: CASGSGTSIYEQYF. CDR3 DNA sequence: TGTGCCAGCGGCTCCGGGACTAGTATTTACGAGCAGTACTTC.

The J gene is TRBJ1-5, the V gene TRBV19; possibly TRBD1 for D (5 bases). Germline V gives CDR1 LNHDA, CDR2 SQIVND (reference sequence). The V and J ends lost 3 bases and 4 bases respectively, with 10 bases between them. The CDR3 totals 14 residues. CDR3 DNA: TGTGCCAGTAGTATTAGTCCAGGGAATCAGCCCCAGCATTTT. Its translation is CASSISPGNQPQHF.

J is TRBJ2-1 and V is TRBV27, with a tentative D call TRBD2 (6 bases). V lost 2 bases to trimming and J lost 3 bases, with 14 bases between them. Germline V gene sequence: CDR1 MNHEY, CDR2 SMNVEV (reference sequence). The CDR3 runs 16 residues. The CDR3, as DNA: TGTGCCAGCAGTTTAGCTACTCGCGGGATCTACAATGAGCAGTTCTTC. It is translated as CASSLATRGIYNEQFF.

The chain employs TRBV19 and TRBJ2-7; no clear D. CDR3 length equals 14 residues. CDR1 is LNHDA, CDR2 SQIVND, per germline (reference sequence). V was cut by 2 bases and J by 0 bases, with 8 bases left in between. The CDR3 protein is CASSITSSSYEQYF. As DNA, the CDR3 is TGTGCCAGTAGTATAACCTCGAGCTCCTACGAGCAGTACTTC.

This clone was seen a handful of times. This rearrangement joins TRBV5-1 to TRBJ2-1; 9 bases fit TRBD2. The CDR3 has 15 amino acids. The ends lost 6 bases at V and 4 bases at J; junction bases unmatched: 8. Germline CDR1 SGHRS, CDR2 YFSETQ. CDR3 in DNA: TGCGCCAGCACCGTAGCGGGAGATGAATACAATGAGCAGTTCTTC. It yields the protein CASTVAGDEYNEQFF. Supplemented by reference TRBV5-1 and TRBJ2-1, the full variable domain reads KAGVTQTPRYLIKTRGQQVTLSCSPISGHRSVSWYQQTPGQGLQFLFEYFSETQRNKGNFPGRFSGRQFSNSRSEMNVSTLELGDSALYLCASTVAGDEYNEQFFGPGTRLTVL.

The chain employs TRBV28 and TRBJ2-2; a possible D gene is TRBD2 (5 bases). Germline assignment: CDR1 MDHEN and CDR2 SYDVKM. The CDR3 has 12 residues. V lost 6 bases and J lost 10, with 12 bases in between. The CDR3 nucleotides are TGTGCCAGCAGGGACCCGAGGGAGGAGCTGTTTTTT. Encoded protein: CASRDPREELFF.

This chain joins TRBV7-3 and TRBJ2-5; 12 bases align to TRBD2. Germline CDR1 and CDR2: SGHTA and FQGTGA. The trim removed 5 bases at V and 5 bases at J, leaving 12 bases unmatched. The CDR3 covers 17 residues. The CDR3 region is CASSEGLAGGLGETQYF. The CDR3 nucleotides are TGTGCCAGCAGCGAGGGCCTAGCGGGAGGGCTAGGGGAGACCCAGTACTTC.

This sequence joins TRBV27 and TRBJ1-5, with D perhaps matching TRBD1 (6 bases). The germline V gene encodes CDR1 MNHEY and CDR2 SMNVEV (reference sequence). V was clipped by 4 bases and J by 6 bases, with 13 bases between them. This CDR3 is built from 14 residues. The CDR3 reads CASSSTGQVQPQHF. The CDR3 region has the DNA TGTGCCAGCAGTTCCACAGGGCAGGTTCAGCCCCAGCATTTT.

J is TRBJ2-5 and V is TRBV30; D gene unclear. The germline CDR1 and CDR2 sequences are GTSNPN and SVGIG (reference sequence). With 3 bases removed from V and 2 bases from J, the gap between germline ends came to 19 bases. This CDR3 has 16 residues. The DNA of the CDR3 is TGTGCCTGGAGCGTCGGCGATCAGCGCGCACAAGAGACCCAGTACTTC. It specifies CAWSVGDQRAQETQYF.

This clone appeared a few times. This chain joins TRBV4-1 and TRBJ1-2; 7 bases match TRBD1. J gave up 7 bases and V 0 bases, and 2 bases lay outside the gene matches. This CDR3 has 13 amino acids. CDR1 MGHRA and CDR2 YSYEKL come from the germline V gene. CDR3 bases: TGCGCCAGCAGCCAAGACAGGGGGTCTGGCTACACCTTC. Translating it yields CASSQDRGSGYTF.

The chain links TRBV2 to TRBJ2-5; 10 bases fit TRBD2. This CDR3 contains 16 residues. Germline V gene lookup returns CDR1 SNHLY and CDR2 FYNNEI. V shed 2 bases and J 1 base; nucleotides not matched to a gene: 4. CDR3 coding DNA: TGTGCCAGCAGTGAACGGGTAGCGGGAGGCCAAGAGACCCAGTACTTC. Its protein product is CASSERVAGGQETQYF.

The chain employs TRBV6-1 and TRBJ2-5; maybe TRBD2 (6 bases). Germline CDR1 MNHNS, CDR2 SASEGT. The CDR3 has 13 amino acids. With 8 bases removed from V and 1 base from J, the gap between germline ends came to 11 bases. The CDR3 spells CASLADLQETQYF. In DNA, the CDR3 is TGTGCCAGCTTAGCGGATCTCCAAGAGACCCAGTACTTC.

CDR3 nucleotide sequence: TGTGCCAGCAGCGATCGACAGGTTGGAGCTTTCTTT. Translating it yields CASSDRQVGAFF. The J gene is TRBJ1-1, the V gene TRBV21-1; TRBD1 is the table's D call, not checked against the DNA. TRBV21-1 is described as a pseudogene. CDR3 size: 12 residues.

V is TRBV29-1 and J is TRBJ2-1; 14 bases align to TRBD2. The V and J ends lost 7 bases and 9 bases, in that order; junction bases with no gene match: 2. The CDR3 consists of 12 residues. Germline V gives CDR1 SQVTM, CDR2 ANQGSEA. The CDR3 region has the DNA TGCAGCGGGGGACTAGCGGGAGTTGAGCAGTTCTTC. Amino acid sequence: CSGGLAGVEQFF.